These 11 T cell receptor beta chains came from one sample sequenced in a study of response to subunit inactivated influenza vaccine (dated by TCRdb to 2017 to 2018). Receptor amplification or capture employed RT-PCR. Instrument on record: Illumina HiSeq 2500. TCRdb trimmed public reads at Q25 via fastp, called clones via MiXCR and kept in-frame beta chains. Each entry is one CDR3 protein sequence, shown with its most common DNA and genes. Counted in this sample were hundreds of thousands of distinct CDR3 sequences; approximately 15% of them appeared once. The ten largest make up around 6.5% of the sample. Here the sequenced sample was PBMCs from blood, taken about 14 days before vaccination. The receptors were sampled from a man over 45 who received an inactivated influenza vaccine. Donor details come from another sample of the same person, matched by shared clones.

In its sample, this clonotype was seen a few times. J is TRBJ2-3 and V is TRBV6-5, with 14 bases lining up with TRBD2. V gave up 2 bases and J gave up 4 bases; unmatched junction bases: 2. CDR1 and CDR2 from the germline V gene are MNHEY and SVGAGI. The CDR3 is made up of 16 amino acids. The CDR3 DNA is TGTGCCAGCAGTTACGGACTAGCGGGAGGATCAGATACGCAGTATTTT. Encoded protein: CASSYGLAGGSDTQYF.

This clonotype came up many times. This chain uses TRBV12-3 or TRBV12-4 with TRBJ2-1; 14 nucleotides line up with TRBD2. V gave up 8 bases and J gave up 9 bases; unmatched junction bases: 3. CDR3 length: 13 residues. The CDR3 loop reads CASRLAGGGEQFF. The CDR3 DNA reads as TGTGCCAGCCGACTAGCGGGAGGGGGTGAGCAGTTCTTC.

The V gene is TRBV12-3 or TRBV12-4, the J gene TRBJ2-1; perhaps D is TRBD1 or TRBD2 (5 bases each). Deletions cut 6 bases from V and 7 bases from J, with 19 bases between. The CDR3 has 15 amino acids. The CDR3 DNA reads TGTGCCAGCAGCCGAGGGGAAGGGGCTGGGAATGAGCAGTTCTTC. Its protein product is CASSRGEGAGNEQFF.

This clonotype was found many times. The V and J genes are TRBV2 and TRBJ1-3, with 9 bases aligning to TRBD1. The V gene's germline CDR1 is SNHLY and CDR2 FYNNEI. The CDR3 contains 16 residues. V gave up 3 bases and J gave up 0 bases; unmatched junction bases: 3. The CDR3 nucleotides are TGTGCCAGCAGTGACGGACAGGGGAACTCTGGAAACACCATATATTTT. Amino acid sequence: CASSDGQGNSGNTIYF.

This clonotype was counted a few times. The V and J genes are TRBV20-1 and TRBJ1-6, with D unresolved. CDR3 length: 13 amino acids. V was clipped by 1 base and J by 5 bases, with 6 bases between them. Germline V gives CDR1 DFQATT, CDR2 SNEGSKA (reference sequence). CDR3 in amino acids: CSARVVNNSPLHF. Written as DNA, the CDR3 is TGCAGTGCTAGAGTTGTAAATAATTCACCCCTCCACTTT.

The rearrangement joins TRBV10-3 to TRBJ2-4; D is unclear. The CDR3 extends over 15 amino acids. V was shortened by 3 bases and J by 0 bases, with 9 bases between the two germline ends. Germline V CDR1 and CDR2: ENHRY, SYGVKD. The CDR3 nucleotides are TGTGCCATCAGTGACTCCTCCGTAGCCAAAAACATTCAGTACTTC. This sequence encodes CAISDSSVAKNIQYF.

V usage is TRBV6-2 or TRBV6-3 and J usage is TRBJ2-7, with no clear D. There are 12 residues in the CDR3. The germline V gene has CDR1 MNHEY and CDR2 SVGEGT. V was pared by 6 bases and J by 2 bases, with 8 bases between. The CDR3 sequence: CASRTPAYEQYF. The CDR3 region has the DNA TGTGCCAGCAGAACACCAGCCTACGAGCAGTACTTC.

The chain carries TRBV3-1 and TRBJ2-3, with 8 bases fitting TRBD2. Germline CDR1 LGHDT, CDR2 YNNKEL (reference sequence). CDR3 length: 15 residues. The ends lost 7 bases at V and 5 bases at J; junction bases unmatched: 11. As DNA, the CDR3 is TGTGCCAGCACCCAGGTCGGGAGGGCCGGAGATACGCAGTATTTT. Translation: CASTQVGRAGDTQYF.

This clonotype was seen a handful of times. The chain combines TRBV7-8 with TRBJ2-1; 9 bases are shared with TRBD1. Per germline, CDR1 SGHVS and CDR2 FQNEAQ. After removal of 4 bases from V and 13 bases from J, the junction contained 2 bases not matched to a gene. CDR3 length equals 11 residues. CDR3 sequence (DNA): TGTGCCAGCAGCTCGGACAGGGGTCAGTTCTTC. As protein: CASSSDRGQFF.

The chain is built from TRBV2 and TRBJ2-3; possible D gene TRBD1, 6 bases. With 3 bases removed from V and 6 bases from J, the gap between germline ends came to 25 bases. The CDR3 is 18 amino acids. Per the germline V gene, CDR1 is SNHLY and CDR2 is FYNNEI. This CDR3 reads CASSDFRMTGVISDTQYF. The CDR3, as DNA: TGTGCCAGCAGTGATTTCCGGATGACAGGCGTGATTTCCGATACGCAGTATTTT.

This clonotype came up many times. The genes are TRBV4-3 and TRBJ1-1; D not resolved. From germline, CDR1 is LGHNA and CDR2 YSLEER. The CDR3 is 13 amino acids. V was cut by 0 bases and J by 1 base, with 3 bases left in between. CDR3 coding DNA: TGCGCCAGCAGCCAAGAACAGAACACTGAAGCTTTCTTT. It codes for CASSQEQNTEAFF.